The text below deals with one T cell receptor beta chain. Its antigen is still unknown. This CDR3 spans 19 amino acids. Germline loops: CDR1 SGHRS, CDR2 YFSETQ. J lost 2 bases, V lost 0 bases, and 11 bases had no gene match. This sample stems from a study of response to subunit inactivated influenza vaccine. Broader study findings: Authors proposed each seasonal influenza vaccination draws in few new T cells.

A single record per CDR3 protein comes from TCRdb applying MiXCR to the RT-PCR reads. The sample contains about 620,000 distinct CDR3 sequences, about 11% of which appear only once. A further study also used this sample, focusing on T cells expressing NK-cell markers. From that study: TCR beta cDNA was generated via 5'RACE template switching incorporating UMIs. In several experiments, sorting was restricted to alpha-beta TCR T cells by an anti-gamma-delta TCR antibody.

The J gene is TRBJ1-1, the V gene TRBV5-1, with TRBD1 identical over 12 bases. This TCR was sampled from a man over 45 who received an inactivated influenza vaccine. This sample comprised PBMCs from blood, obtained on the day of vaccination. DNA of the CDR3: TGCGCCAGCAGCTTGGGGGGACAGGGGGCTGCTTACTTTAACACTGAAGCTTTCTTT. As protein: CASSLGGQGAAYFNTEAFF.